The T cell receptor beta chain described here comes from a study of blood T cell repertoires in COVID-19. Study-level background: COVID-19 samples collected from the United States, Italy and Spain covered acute and convalescent phases.

Data came from immunoSEQ multiplex PCR; TCRdb stores just in-frame clones and leaves some out. This table has some 260,000 clones, 88% appearing once. V lost 4 bases, J lost 4 bases, and 11 bases lay in between. This CDR3 comprises 14 residues. In germline, CDR1 is KGHSY, CDR2 FQNENV. J is TRBJ2-1 and V is TRBV16; tentatively, D is TRBD1 (6 bases). The receptor's source is a woman aged 40 to 50 who had recovered from COVID-19. The material sequenced was peripheral blood. The CDR3 region has the DNA TGTGCCAGCAGCCCTATCGACAGGTACAATGAGCAGTTCTTC. Its translation: CASSPIDRYNEQFF.